This TCR beta chain emerged from a study of T cells in Graves' hyperthyroidism and ophthalmopathy. Broader study findings: The authors' 13 V-J model separated ophthalmopathy from stable hyperthyroidism.

About this clonotype itself: The antigen is not known.

Exclusion of a patient resulted from uncontrolled infection, other autoimmune disease, pregnancy or lactation. Using around 10 ml of fresh peripheral blood, PBMCs were prepared. The CDR3 is 20 amino acids. J was trimmed by 3 bases and V by 3 bases; bases with no gene match: 19. Germline CDR1 reads SGDLS; CDR2 reads YYNGEE. TCR beta CDR3 regions were amplified from RNA transcripts. During a first-round RT-PCR of the TCR CDR3, the HTBI primer set was used. Using its own MiXCR run on the multiplex PCR reads, TCRdb lists one record per CDR3 protein. This sample has around 580,000 distinct CDR3 sequences, with approximately 15% found just once.

The chain employs TRBV9 and TRBJ2-1; 9 nucleotides align to TRBD2. The sample was blood. This TCR derives from a woman aged 18-35 years with Graves' hyperthyroidism. CDR3 bases: TGTGCCAGCAGCGCAACCTCCGGTGGGGCGGGGGGGCGAATCTACAATGAGCAGTTCTTC. It is translated as CASSATSGGAGGRIYNEQFF.